The 3 T cell receptor beta chains below were found in one sample sequenced in a study of T-cell memory formation after mild COVID-19 (dated by TCRdb to the early 2020s). Library preparation was by 5' RACE. TCRdb records Illumina NovaSeq 6000 as the sequencer. TCRdb applied fastp at Q25 and MiXCR to the public reads, then kept only in-frame beta chains. CDR3 protein sequences are deduplicated, and each keeps its most common genes and DNA. The sample table lists about 140,000 distinct CDR3 sequences, roughly 13% of them with a count of one. Jointly, the top ten make up more than 25% of the sample. The sequencing input was PBMCs or a T cell subset sorted from them (not recorded which). These receptor sequences come from an adult woman who had mild COVID-19 (a few samples of this study predate the infection). The sample titles of this study are shuffled in the database, so cell type and time point are left out; the donor was told from shared clones.

This clonotype has only a few counts. The V gene is TRBV30, the J gene TRBJ1-5; tentatively, D is TRBD1 (6 bases). This CDR3 region has 14 residues. V lost 2 bases to trimming and J lost 5 bases, with 13 bases between them. Germline V gene data show CDR1 as GTSNPN and CDR2 as SVGIG (reference sequence). The CDR3 nucleotides read TGTGCCTGGAGTAAAGGGCAGGGGCATCAGCCCCAGCATTTT. It translates to CAWSKGQGHQPQHF.

This clonotype came up a few times. V is TRBV4-2 and J is TRBJ2-7; TRBD1 is a possible D gene (7 bases). Looked up from germline, CDR1 is LGHNA and CDR2 is YNFKEQ. The CDR3 has 16 residues. V lost 0 bases and J lost 5, with 17 bases in between. Written as DNA, the CDR3 is TGTGCCAGCAGCCAAGATCGGGGGCAGGGGGGCAACGAGCAGTACTTC. Protein sequence: CASSQDRGQGGNEQYF.

This clonotype was found many times. This rearrangement joins TRBV7-3 to TRBJ1-1, with TRBD1 matching over 10 bases. After removal of 5 bases from V and 6 bases from J, the junction contained 6 bases not matched to a gene. The CDR3 contains 14 residues. Germline-derived CDR1 and CDR2 are SGHTA and FQGTGA. For the CDR3, the DNA is TGTGCCAGCAGCCCCGGGACAGGGGTTCCTGAAGCTTTCTTT. This gives the protein CASSPGTGVPEAFF. Supplemented by reference TRBV7-3 and TRBJ1-1, the full variable domain reads GAGVSQTPSNKVTEKGKYVELRCDPISGHTALYWYRQSLGQGPEFLIYFQGTGAADDSGLPNDRFFAVRPEGSVSTLKIQRTERGDSAVYLCASSPGTGVPEAFFGQGTRLTVV.